A selection of T cell receptor beta chains follows, all from one sample in a study of shared clonotypes between healthy human individuals. Sequenced by immunoSEQ multiplex PCR; TCRdb stores in-frame clones only, minus some. The sample holds around 1.4 million clones, less than 99% seen once. Sequencing used naive CD4+ T cells sorted from blood. These receptors were obtained from a man aged 25-45 years in good health. The CDR3 runs from the conserved cysteine through the conserved F or W. D genes are given only for firm matches. The size entry is marked missing in some rows and otherwise reads once, few, many or a size class.

TRBJ2-1 NA NA TRBV28 TGTGCCAGCAGCACCCGGGACTTCCATCACTACAATGAGCAGTTCTTC CASSTRDFHHYNEQFF
TRBJ2-2 NA NA TRBV27 TGTGCCAGCAGTTTAAGGAGGGCCACCGGGGAGCTGTTTTTT CASSLRRATGELFF
TRBJ2-2 TRBD1 NA TRBV7-9 TGTGCCAGCAGCCCCGTTAAGGGGGCGCACACCGGGGAGCTGTTTTTT CASSPVKGAHTGELFF
TRBJ2-7 TRBD1 NA TRBV7-2 TGTGCCAGCAGCTTAGCGGACAGGGGTTACGAGCAGTACTTC CASSLADRGYEQYF
TRBJ1-1 NA once TRBV5-1 TGCGCCAGCAGTAGACAGGAGTACACTGAAGCTTTCTTT CASSRQEYTEAFF
TRBJ1-4 NA NA TRBV29-1 TGCAGCGTTGAATTAGGGCAGGGCGAAAAACTGTTTTTT CSVELGQGEKLFF
TRBJ2-1 TRBD2 NA TRBV4-3 TGCGCCAGCAGCCAAGAACCACTAGCGGGAGTTCACAATGAGCAGTTCTTC CASSQEPLAGVHNEQFF
TRBJ1-2 NA NA TRBV19 TGTGCCAGTAGAACTACACGGGGGGACTATGGCTACACCTTC CASRTTRGDYGYTF
TRBJ2-7 NA NA TRBV19 TGTGCCAGTAGTATAGGGACGGGCCAGAGGTCCTACGAGCAGTACTTC CASSIGTGQRSYEQYF
TRBJ2-7 TRBD2 NA TRBV2 TGTGCCAGCAGCGCGGCTAGCGGGAGTGCTGTCGACGAGCAGTACTTC CASSAASGSAVDEQYF
TRBJ2-1 TRBD2 once TRBV5-1 TGCGCCAGCTCCCGAGGTAGCGGGGGTTACAATGAGCAGTTCTTC CASSRGSGGYNEQFF
TRBJ2-1 NA NA TRBV29-1 TGCAGCGTTGAAGTTGGGACGGACCCAAATGAGCAGTTCTTC CSVEVGTDPNEQFF
TRBJ2-7 TRBD1 NA TRBV27 TGTGCCAGCAGTGGCCCCTATGGACAGGGGTCCCACGAGCAGTACTTC CASSGPYGQGSHEQYF
TRBJ2-1 NA NA TRBV28 TGTGCCAGCAGTTTACCTAGAAGAGAGCAGTTCTTC CASSLPRREQFF
TRBJ2-1 NA NA TRBV5-5 TGTGCCAGCAGCTTGGTAGGCAGGATCTACAATGAGCAGTTCTTC CASSLVGRIYNEQFF
TRBJ2-5 NA NA TRBV6-1 TGTGCCAGCAGTGAAGTTAACCGCCAAGAGACCCAGTACTTC CASSEVNRQETQYF
TRBJ2-7 TRBD2 NA TRBV7-9 TGTGCCAGCAGCCGGGGACTAGCGGGAGAAGTGCAGTACTTC CASSRGLAGEVQYF
TRBJ1-5 NA NA TRBV30 TGTGCCTGGAGTCTCGGGGGAGCCCAGCATTTT CAWSLGGAQHF
TRBJ2-4 NA NA TRBV6-1 TGTGCCAGCAGTGACCATGGGAACATTCAGTACTTC CASSDHGNIQYF
TRBJ2-6 TRBD2 NA TRBV9 TGTGCCAGCAGCCCGAGCGGGACTAGCGGCTACACCTCTGGGGCCAACGTCCTGACTTTC CASSPSGTSGYTSGANVLTF
TRBJ2-7 NA once TRBV6-5 TGTGCCAGCAGTTACGCAGGGTCCCCTTCGGGTGAGCAGTACTTC CASSYAGSPSGEQYF
TRBJ1-1 NA NA TRBV2 TGTGCCAGCAAAGGGGAAGGCACTGAAGCTTTCTTT CASKGEGTEAFF
TRBJ2-5 TRBD1 once TRBV5-1 TGCGCCAGCAGTTTCGGACAGGGGAGGAGGGAGACCCAGTACTTC CASSFGQGRRETQYF
TRBJ2-7 TRBD1 NA TRBV29-1 TGCAGCGTTGGACAGGGAGTCACCTACGAGCAGTACTTC CSVGQGVTYEQYF
TRBJ2-3 TRBD1 NA TRBV11-3 TGTGCCAGCAGCTTAGGAGACAGGGCTAGCACAGATACGCAGTATTTT CASSLGDRASTDTQYF
TRBJ1-1 TRBD1 NA TRBV14 TGTGCCAGCAGCCCACAGGTTTATAGGGACAGTAGGACTGAAGCTTTCTTT CASSPQVYRDSRTEAFF
TRBJ2-7 TRBD2 NA TRBV2 TGTGCCAGCCGCCGGGAGGACCGCACCTACGAGCAGTACTTC CASRREDRTYEQYF
TRBJ2-7 TRBD2 NA TRBV19 TGTGCCAGTAGACAACTAGCGGGCGGTCACGAGCAGTACTTC CASRQLAGGHEQYF
TRBJ2-7 NA NA TRBV20-1 TGCAGTGCTAGACTGGTACAGGAGCAGTACTTC CSARLVQEQYF
TRBJ2-7 TRBD2 once TRBV5-1 TGCGCCAGCAGCGGCGGGACTAGCGGGAGGGCCAACGAGCAGTACTTC CASSGGTSGRANEQYF
TRBJ1-2 TRBD1 NA TRBV19 TGTGCCAGTAGTATCCAACGCACAGGGGGCGGCGGAGGCTACACCTTC CASSIQRTGGGGGYTF
TRBJ2-4 TRBD1 NA TRBV25-1 TGTGCCAGCAGTGAATGGGCAGGGGGCACGACCAAAAACATTCAGTACTTC CASSEWAGGTTKNIQYF
TRBJ2-1 NA NA TRBV7-8 TGTGCCAGCACCCCGTATCGGGAGAATGAGCAGTTCTTC CASTPYRENEQFF
TRBJ1-3 NA NA TRBV12-5 TGTGCTAGTGGTTCAAGACCTGGAAACACCATATATTTT CASGSRPGNTIYF
TRBJ2-3 TRBD2 NA TRBV11-2 TGTGCCAGCAGCTTAGAAGGGCTAGCGGGGGGTACGCAGTATTTT CASSLEGLAGGTQYF
TRBJ2-5 NA NA TRBV5-1 TGCGCCAGCAGCTTGGCCCTTGCTCAAGAGACCCAGTACTTC CASSLALAQETQYF
TRBJ2-1 TRBD2 once TRBV9 TGTGCCAGCAGCGTAGCTATAAGCGGGAGGGGCAATGAGCAGTTCTTC CASSVAISGRGNEQFF
TRBJ2-1 TRBD2 NA TRBV5-6 TGTGCCAGCAGCTTGGATGGGACTAGGTTCGTTGAGCAGTTCTTC CASSLDGTRFVEQFF
TRBJ1-1 NA once TRBV10-3 TGTGCCATCAGTGTTTTACTCGTGACAGCGAACACTGAAGCTTTCTTT CAISVLLVTANTEAFF
TRBJ2-2 NA NA TRBV5-4 TGTGCCAGCAGCCGGGGGAGGGGGCGCGACACCGGGGAGCTGTTTTTT CASSRGRGRDTGELFF
TRBJ2-7 NA NA TRBV6-5 TGTGCCAGCAGTAGCTTAGGCTCCTACGAGCAGTACTTC CASSSLGSYEQYF
TRBJ1-1 NA NA TRBV5-1 TGCGCCAGCAGCTCGGCCGGACCGAACACTGAAGCTTTCTTT CASSSAGPNTEAFF
TRBJ2-7 TRBD2 NA TRBV7-2 TGTGCCAGCAGCCAAGCCGGGACTAGCGCCTCCTACGAGCAGTACTTC CASSQAGTSASYEQYF
TRBJ2-1 TRBD1 NA TRBV5-1 TGCGCCAGCAGCTTGGGCGGACAGGGTTTTGAGCAGTTCTTC CASSLGGQGFEQFF
TRBJ2-5 TRBD1 NA TRBV29-1 TGCAGCGTTACCCCGGGACAGGAGACCCAGTACTTC CSVTPGQETQYF
TRBJ1-1 TRBD1 NA TRBV5-1 TGCGCCAGCAGCTTGGTCGGGACAGCGAACACTGAAGCTTTCTTT CASSLVGTANTEAFF
TRBJ2-1 NA NA TRBV7-9 TGTGCCAGCAGCTATTCGATTGGGAGTGAGCAGTTCTTC CASSYSIGSEQFF
TRBJ1-1 NA NA TRBV10-3 TGTGCCATCAGCGAAAGGGACACGAGGGACACTGAAGCTTTCTTT CAISERDTRDTEAFF
TRBJ2-3 NA NA TRBV9 TGTGCCAGCAGCGTCGACACTGGAGGATGGCAGTATTTT CASSVDTGGWQYF
TRBJ2-7 NA once TRBV9 TGTGCCAGCAGCGTAGACGGGACCCTCGAGCAGTACTTC CASSVDGTLEQYF
TRBJ2-3 TRBD1 NA TRBV29-1 TGCAGCGTTGGGGGACAGTACACAGATACGCAGTATTTT CSVGGQYTDTQYF
TRBJ1-1 NA NA TRBV30 TGTGCCTGGAGTGTACGGTGGCCAACTCTTACGCTGAAAGCTTTCTTT CAWSVRWPTLTLKAFF